A selection of T cell receptor beta chains follows, all from one sample in a study of identifying expanded T cells in peripheral blood. Sequenced by immunoSEQ multiplex PCR; TCRdb stores in-frame clones only, minus some. The sample has about 110,000 clones; about 89% are singletons. Sequencing was carried out using blood. Every receptor here comes from a person aged 18 to 75 in good health. The CDR3 runs from the conserved cysteine through the conserved F or W. The order of the fields is J gene, V gene, clone size, D gene, CDR3 protein, CDR3 DNA. A D gene is named only where the DNA matches it firmly. Clone size is given for some rows only: seen once, a few or many times, or a class if the clone is expanded.

j_gene: TRBJ1-2; v_gene: TRBV29-1; abundance: .; d_gene: TRBD1; CDR3aa: CSTSGTGLAGYGYTF; CDR3nt: TGCAGCACATCCGGGACAGGGTTGGCGGGCTATGGCTACACCTTC
j_gene: TRBJ2-1; v_gene: TRBV7-2; abundance: .; d_gene: TRBD1; CDR3aa: CASSSDRGSYNEQFF; CDR3nt: TGTGCCAGCAGCTCGGACAGGGGATCCTACAATGAGCAGTTCTTC
j_gene: TRBJ1-5; v_gene: TRBV5-4; abundance: .; d_gene: TRBD1; CDR3aa: CASSPGTGDQPQHF; CDR3nt: TGTGCCAGCAGCCCCGGGACAGGGGACCAGCCCCAGCATTTT
j_gene: TRBJ1-3; v_gene: TRBV2; abundance: few; d_gene: .; CDR3aa: CASSSLSSGNTIYF; CDR3nt: TGTGCCAGCAGTTCCCTAAGCTCTGGAAACACCATATATTTT
j_gene: TRBJ1-3; v_gene: TRBV2; abundance: .; d_gene: .; CDR3aa: CASNTGSNTIYF; CDR3nt: TGTGCCAGCAATACAGGGTCCAACACCATATATTTT
j_gene: TRBJ2-7; v_gene: TRBV28; abundance: .; d_gene: TRBD2; CDR3aa: CASSPSGGLSYEQYF; CDR3nt: TGTGCCAGCAGCCCTAGCGGGGGCCTCTCCTACGAGCAGTACTTC
j_gene: TRBJ2-5; v_gene: TRBV5-8; abundance: .; d_gene: .; CDR3aa: CASSPRETQYF; CDR3nt: TGTGCCAGCAGCCCCCGAGAGACCCAGTACTTC
j_gene: TRBJ2-5; v_gene: TRBV7-2; abundance: .; d_gene: TRBD2; CDR3aa: CASSSGLAGVQTQYF; CDR3nt: TGTGCCAGCAGCTCTGGACTAGCGGGGGTCCAGACCCAGTACTTC
j_gene: TRBJ1-1; v_gene: TRBV2; abundance: .; d_gene: .; CDR3aa: CASKADMNTEAFF; CDR3nt: TGTGCCAGCAAGGCGGATATGAACACTGAAGCTTTCTTT
j_gene: TRBJ2-7; v_gene: TRBV27; abundance: .; d_gene: .; CDR3aa: CASSLTAGQLYEQYF; CDR3nt: TGTGCCAGCAGTTTAACGGCGGGACAGTTATACGAGCAGTACTTC
j_gene: TRBJ1-5; v_gene: TRBV28; abundance: once; d_gene: .; CDR3aa: CASSGSPRGSQPQHF; CDR3nt: TGTGCCAGCAGCGGGTCCCCACGAGGATCGCAGCCCCAGCATTTT
j_gene: TRBJ2-7; v_gene: TRBV7-6; abundance: .; d_gene: .; CDR3aa: CASSPQGGTYEQYF; CDR3nt: TGTGCCAGCAGCCCGCAGGGGGGTACCTACGAGCAGTACTTC
j_gene: TRBJ1-2; v_gene: TRBV2; abundance: .; d_gene: TRBD1; CDR3aa: CASSTGGRYGYTF; CDR3nt: TGTGCCAGCAGTACAGGGGGCAGATATGGCTACACCTTC
j_gene: TRBJ2-1; v_gene: TRBV4-1; abundance: .; d_gene: .; CDR3aa: CASSQGGGVGYEQFF; CDR3nt: TGCGCCAGCAGCCAAGGTGGCGGGGTCGGGTATGAGCAGTTCTTC
j_gene: TRBJ1-1; v_gene: TRBV6-5; abundance: .; d_gene: .; CDR3aa: CASSLLRGDGAFF; CDR3nt: TGTGCCAGCAGCCTATTGCGGGGGGACGGGGCTTTCTTT
j_gene: TRBJ2-5; v_gene: TRBV6-5; abundance: .; d_gene: TRBD2; CDR3aa: CASSYRDYQETQYF; CDR3nt: TGTGCCAGCAGTTACCGGGACTATCAAGAGACCCAGTACTTC
j_gene: TRBJ1-3; v_gene: TRBV11-2; abundance: few; d_gene: .; CDR3aa: CASSPWTGLDTIYF; CDR3nt: TGTGCCAGCAGCCCATGGACGGGTCTGGACACCATATATTTT
j_gene: TRBJ1-2; v_gene: TRBV13; abundance: .; d_gene: TRBD1; CDR3aa: CASSLGGQGYGYTF; CDR3nt: TGTGCCAGCAGCTTAGGGGGACAGGGTTATGGCTACACCTTC
j_gene: TRBJ1-5; v_gene: TRBV2; abundance: few; d_gene: TRBD1; CDR3aa: CASSEDRTGTQPQHF; CDR3nt: TGTGCCAGCAGTGAAGACCGGACAGGGACCCAGCCCCAGCATTTT
j_gene: TRBJ2-3; v_gene: TRBV9; abundance: .; d_gene: .; CDR3aa: CASSVSQGGTDTQYF; CDR3nt: TGTGCCAGCAGCGTAAGCCAGGGAGGCACAGATACGCAGTATTTT
j_gene: TRBJ2-3; v_gene: TRBV5-4; abundance: .; d_gene: .; CDR3aa: CASSQTNIDTQYF; CDR3nt: TGTGCCAGCAGCCAAACGAACATAGATACGCAGTATTTT
j_gene: TRBJ1-6; v_gene: TRBV4-1; abundance: once; d_gene: .; CDR3aa: CASSREMGNSPLHF; CDR3nt: TGCGCCAGCAGCCGAGAAATGGGGAATTCACCCCTCCACTTT
j_gene: TRBJ1-2; v_gene: TRBV28; abundance: few; d_gene: TRBD1; CDR3aa: CASSLDRGAGGGYTF; CDR3nt: TGTGCCAGCAGTCTCGACAGGGGAGCGGGAGGTGGCTACACCTTC
j_gene: TRBJ2-1; v_gene: TRBV7-2; abundance: .; d_gene: .; CDR3aa: CASSFRPVNIYNEQFF; CDR3nt: TGTGCCAGCAGCTTTAGACCGGTCAATATCTACAATGAGCAGTTCTTC
j_gene: TRBJ1-2; v_gene: TRBV5-1; abundance: few; d_gene: .; CDR3aa: CASSLGGATYGYTF; CDR3nt: TGCGCCAGCAGCCTTGGGGGGGCCACCTATGGCTACACCTTC
j_gene: TRBJ2-7; v_gene: TRBV13; abundance: .; d_gene: TRBD2; CDR3aa: CASSLGLGLAGGSSSYEQYF; CDR3nt: TGTGCCAGCAGCTTAGGCCTGGGGCTAGCGGGGGGCTCTAGCTCCTACGAGCAGTACTTC
j_gene: TRBJ2-2; v_gene: TRBV7-2; abundance: once; d_gene: .; CDR3aa: CASSYPGELFF; CDR3nt: TGTGCCAGCAGCTACCCCGGGGAGCTGTTTTTT
j_gene: TRBJ2-2; v_gene: TRBV7-9; abundance: .; d_gene: TRBD1; CDR3aa: CASSPRQGRTGELFF; CDR3nt: TGTGCCAGCAGCCCCAGACAGGGAAGAACCGGGGAGCTGTTTTTT
j_gene: TRBJ2-3; v_gene: TRBV7-2; abundance: .; d_gene: .; CDR3aa: CASSLDSTDTQYF; CDR3nt: TGTGCCAGCAGCTTAGATAGCACAGATACGCAGTATTTT
j_gene: TRBJ2-5; v_gene: TRBV6-1; abundance: .; d_gene: TRBD1; CDR3aa: CASRGQGALRETQYF; CDR3nt: TGTGCCAGCAGAGGACAGGGGGCTCTTCGGGAGACCCAGTACTTC
j_gene: TRBJ2-5; v_gene: TRBV7-9; abundance: .; d_gene: .; CDR3aa: CASSSPIGRGVGETQYF; CDR3nt: TGTGCCAGCAGCTCGCCAATTGGGCGGGGAGTAGGGGAGACCCAGTACTTC
j_gene: TRBJ1-1; v_gene: TRBV10-3; abundance: .; d_gene: TRBD1; CDR3aa: CAVQGMNTEAFF; CDR3nt: TGTGCCGTACAGGGGATGAACACTGAAGCTTTCTTT
j_gene: TRBJ2-3; v_gene: TRBV4-1; abundance: .; d_gene: .; CDR3aa: CASSSVGDTQYF; CDR3nt: TGCGCCAGCAGCTCGGTAGGGGATACGCAGTATTTT
j_gene: TRBJ1-2; v_gene: TRBV6-6; abundance: few; d_gene: .; CDR3aa: CASSVQGGSYGYTF; CDR3nt: TGTGCCAGCAGTGTACAGGGAGGGAGCTATGGCTACACCTTC
j_gene: TRBJ1-2; v_gene: TRBV27; abundance: .; d_gene: .; CDR3aa: CASSRLTGPGGYTF; CDR3nt: TGTGCCAGCAGCCGACTAACAGGGCCGGGAGGCTACACCTTC
j_gene: TRBJ2-5; v_gene: TRBV7-9; abundance: .; d_gene: .; CDR3aa: CASSLGQSGRETQYF; CDR3nt: TGTGCCAGCAGCTTAGGACAGTCGGGGCGGGAGACCCAGTACTTC
j_gene: TRBJ2-7; v_gene: TRBV6-5; abundance: few; d_gene: .; CDR3aa: CASRGTYEQYF; CDR3nt: TGTGCCTCGAGAGGGACCTACGAGCAGTACTTC
j_gene: TRBJ1-2; v_gene: TRBV6-1; abundance: .; d_gene: TRBD1; CDR3aa: CASTPTGLNYGYTF; CDR3nt: TGTGCCAGCACCCCGACAGGGCTAAACTATGGCTACACCTTC